The clone carrying this TCR beta chain showed up many times. This record comes from a study of blood T cell repertoires in COVID-19. Method: immunoSEQ multiplex PCR; TCRdb's copy keeps in-frame clones and lacks some. This table has under 200,000 clones, around 82% appearing once. The CDR3 length is 15 residues. Losses at the gene ends were 4 bases for V and 7 bases for J; bases not matched to a gene: 9. Germline CDR1 and CDR2: SGHTA and FQGNSA. The chain has TRBV7-2 and TRBJ1-4, with 7 bases that match TRBD1. Sequenced input: PBMCs or T cells enriched from blood (not recorded which). The source is a woman aged 55-70 years with acute COVID-19. The CDR3 DNA reads TGTGCCAGCAGCTCGCAACAGGGGATGGGTGAAAAACTGTTTTTT. Translation gives CASSSQQGMGEKLFF. Full variable domain (missing parts from reference TRBV7-2 and TRBJ1-4): GAGVSQSPSNKVTEKGKDVELRCDPISGHTALYWYRQSLGQGLEFLIYFQGNSAPDKSGLPSDRFSAERTGGSVSTLTIQRTQQEDSAVYLCASSSQQGMGEKLFFGSGTQLSVL.